This entry concerns a single T cell receptor (beta chain). Looked up from germline, CDR1 is SGDLS and CDR2 is YYNGEE. The length of the CDR3 is 15 residues. V lost 0 bases and J 3 bases, leaving 10 bases between the germline ends. This sample stems from a study of blood T cell repertoires in COVID-19. Original processing notes: Amplified reference gene primers provided the basis for estimating nucleated cell counts. Produced via immunoSEQ multiplex PCR; TCRdb's table is partial and in-frame only. That table is the source of V, J and clone size, and D and trimming were worked out from the DNA. This table has 200,000 to 250,000 clones, around 81% appearing once.

The sample was peripheral blood. The genes are TRBV9 and TRBJ2-1; maybe TRBD2 (6 bases). The TCR was taken from a woman between 55 and 75 years old with active or convalescent COVID-19. CDR3 sequence reads: CASSVAGGNYNEQFF. As DNA, the CDR3 is TGTGCCAGCAGCGTAGCCGGCGGGAACTACAATGAGCAGTTCTTC. The variable domain in full, completed from reference TRBV9 and TRBJ2-1, reads DSGVTQTPKHLITATGQRVTLRCSPRSGDLSVYWYQQSLDQGLQFLIQYYNGEERAKGNILERFSAQQFPDLHSELNLSSLELGDSALYFCASSVAGGNYNEQFFGPGTRLTVL.